Shown below are 13 T cell receptor beta chains from a single sample sequenced in a study of T cell repertoires in cytomegalovirus infection. TCRdb fed the reads into MiXCR, producing one record per CDR3 protein. The repertoire holds fewer than 950,000 distinct CDR3 sequences, with about 33% as singletons. For these receptors, no antigen is known. Specimen: cultured CD8+ T cells from PBMCs, collected from culture after CMV antigen stimulation. Source of these receptors: a human donor in good health (CMV status not recorded). Some clones in this sample may be carry-over from other donors' samples.

J is TRBJ2-3 and V is TRBV27; weak D call: TRBD2 (6 bases). V was cut by 3 bases and J by 6 bases, with 16 bases left in between. This CDR3 spans 15 amino acids. Per the germline V gene, CDR1 is MNHEY and CDR2 is SMNVEV (reference sequence). The CDR3 DNA reads TGTGCCAGCAGTTTGGGAGGAAGGGAACGGGATACGCAGTATTTT. Its protein is CASSLGGRERDTQYF.

This chain uses TRBV7-9 with TRBJ2-1; 8 bases map to TRBD2. V shed 1 base and J 3 bases; nucleotides not matched to a gene: 2. In germline, CDR1 is SEHNR, CDR2 FQNEAQ (reference sequence). The CDR3 covers 15 residues. As DNA, the CDR3 is TGTGCCAGCAGCTTAGGCGGGGGGAACTACAATGAGCAGTTCTTC. Amino acids: CASSLGGGNYNEQFF.

This sequence joins TRBV27 and TRBJ2-7; 10 bases match TRBD2. The CDR3 sequence is 14 residues long. V lost 6 bases, J lost 2 bases, and 4 bases stayed unmatched. Germline CDR1 is MNHEY and CDR2 is SMNVEV (reference sequence). CDR3 bases: TGTGCCAGCAGGATAGCGGGGGGTCCCTACGAGCAGTACTTC. Encoded protein: CASRIAGGPYEQYF.

This clonotype was observed a handful of times. This chain connects TRBV28 to TRBJ2-1; tentatively, D is TRBD2 (7 bases). V shed 5 bases and J shed 7 bases, with 18 bases lying between them. The CDR3 has 15 amino acids. CDR1 is MDHEN and CDR2 is SYDVKM in the germline V gene. The DNA of the CDR3 is TGTGCCAGCAGTAGTGGGCAGGGGAGGGGGAATGAGCAGTTCTTC. It is translated as CASSSGQGRGNEQFF.

This clonotype has a handful of counts. The chain is built from TRBV5-1 and TRBJ2-6; D not resolved. Per the germline V gene, CDR1 is SGHRS and CDR2 is YFSETQ. The CDR3 length is 16 residues. V lost 3 bases and J 2 bases, leaving 12 bases between the germline ends. CDR3 in DNA: TGCGCCAGCAGCTGGGGTTACGGAACTGGGGCCAACGTCCTGACTTTC. Translation gives CASSWGYGTGANVLTF.

This clonotype has a handful of counts. The gene calls are TRBV7-9 and TRBJ2-5; the D is unclear. The V gene lost 4 bases and the J gene lost 1 base, with 7 bases spanning the gap. This CDR3 comprises 13 residues. Germline V gives CDR1 SEHNR, CDR2 FQNEAQ (reference sequence). This CDR3 reads CASSSSFQETQYF. The CDR3 DNA sequence: TGTGCCAGCAGCTCCTCCTTCCAAGAGACCCAGTACTTC.

This clonotype was detected a few times. The chain recombines TRBV10-3 with TRBJ1-2; D might be TRBD1 (5 bases). The CDR3 sequence is 15 residues long. The V and J ends lost 0 bases and 3 bases respectively, with 11 bases between them. CDR1 and CDR2 from the germline V gene are ENHRY and SYGVKD. Written as DNA, the CDR3 is TGTGCCATCAGTGAGTCGATCGACAGATACTATGGCTACACCTTC. This codes for CAISESIDRYYGYTF.

This clonotype was counted between two and nine times. This chain connects TRBV20-1 to TRBJ2-7; 9 nucleotides line up with TRBD2. Germline CDR1 reads DFQATT; CDR2 reads SNEGSKA (reference sequence). The trim removed 0 bases at V and 0 bases at J, leaving 3 bases unmatched. The CDR3 totals 15 residues. The CDR3: CSAREASGVSYEQYF. CDR3 sequence (DNA): TGCAGTGCTAGAGAGGCTAGCGGGGTCTCCTACGAGCAGTACTTC.

The J gene is TRBJ2-1, the V gene TRBV4-3; 15 bases are a match to TRBD2. Germline V CDR1 and CDR2: LGHNA, YSLEER. V was clipped by 0 bases and J by 8 bases; unmatched bases: 8. The CDR3 loop spans 18 amino acids. The CDR3 nucleotides are TGCGCCAGCAGCCAAGATCCAGGACTAGCGGGGGGGCGGTATGAGCAGTTCTTC. Translation: CASSQDPGLAGGRYEQFF.

This clonotype was detected only a few times. V and J are TRBV28 and TRBJ1-2; 8 positions match TRBD1. This CDR3 spans 16 amino acids. In germline, CDR1 is MDHEN, CDR2 SYDVKM. Trimming at V came to 3 bases and at J to 7 bases, leaving 13 bases not matched to a gene. The CDR3 reads CASSFGRRDRSFGYTF. As DNA, the CDR3 is TGTGCCAGCAGTTTCGGTCGCCGGGACAGGTCCTTTGGCTACACCTTC.

This clonotype was seen at least ten times. V and J are TRBV7-9 and TRBJ1-2, with TRBD1 matching 7 bases. This CDR3 has 15 amino acids. The trim removed 4 bases at V and 0 bases at J, leaving 5 bases unmatched. Germline assignment: CDR1 SEHNR and CDR2 FQNEAQ (reference sequence). The CDR3 DNA follows: TGTGCCAGCAGCTCTCGGACAGGAGCTAACTATGGCTACACCTTC. Translated, it gives CASSSRTGANYGYTF.

This rearrangement joins TRBV28 to TRBJ1-1; D might be TRBD1 (6 bases). This CDR3 is 15 amino acids long. V was cut by 2 bases and J by 0 bases, with 10 bases left in between. Germline values: CDR1 MDHEN, CDR2 SYDVKM. CDR3 DNA sequence: TGTGCCAGCAGTTTACAGGGGACGATGAACACTGAAGCTTTCTTT. Protein sequence: CASSLQGTMNTEAFF. Drawing the rest from reference TRBV28 and TRBJ1-1, the complete variable domain is DVKVTQSSRYLVKRTGEKVFLECVQDMDHENMFWYRQDPGLGLRLIYFSYDVKMKEKGDIPEGYSVSREKKERFSLILESASTNQTSMYLCASSLQGTMNTEAFFGQGTRLTVV.

This chain connects TRBV20-1 to TRBJ1-5; no clear D gene. CDR3 size: 13 residues. V gave up 3 bases and J gave up 3 bases, with 9 bases separating them. The germline gives CDR1 DFQATT, CDR2 SNEGSKA (reference sequence). CDR3 in amino acids: CSASSWDNQPQHF. CDR3 nucleotide sequence: TGCAGTGCTAGTTCGTGGGACAATCAGCCCCAGCATTTT.